This T cell receptor (beta chain) was retrieved from a study of blood T cell repertoires in COVID-19. Study context: Nucleic acid was either cDNA or gDNA, and it came from T cells, B-cell-depleted T cells, or PBMCs.

Generated by immunoSEQ multiplex PCR, the TCRdb table keeps only in-frame clones and is missing some. This table has some 180,000 clones, roughly 87% appearing once. Seattle's cohort entered during active infection and was followed longitudinally. CDR1 KGHSH and CDR2 LQKENI come from the germline V gene. The germline V and J ends were trimmed by 6 bases and 3 bases, with 9 bases remaining between them. The CDR3 covers 13 residues. This sequence was found in a woman in her fifties or sixties with COVID-19, enrolled during active disease. The sample was peripheral blood. The chain recombines TRBV18 with TRBJ1-5; D might be TRBD1 (5 bases). Here the CDR3 reads CASSQGLNQPQHF. The DNA of the CDR3 is TGTGCCAGCTCTCAGGGACTCAATCAGCCCCAGCATTTT.